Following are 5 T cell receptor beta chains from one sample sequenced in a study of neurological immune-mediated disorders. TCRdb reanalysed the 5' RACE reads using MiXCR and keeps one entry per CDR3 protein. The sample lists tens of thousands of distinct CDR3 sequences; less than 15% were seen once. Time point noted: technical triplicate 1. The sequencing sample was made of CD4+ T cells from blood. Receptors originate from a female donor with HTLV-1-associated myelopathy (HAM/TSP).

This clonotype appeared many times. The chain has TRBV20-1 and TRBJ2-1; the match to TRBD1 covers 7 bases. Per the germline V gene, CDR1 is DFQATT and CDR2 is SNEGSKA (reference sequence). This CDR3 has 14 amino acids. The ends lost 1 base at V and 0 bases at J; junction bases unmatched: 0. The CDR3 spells CSARGDSSYNEQFF. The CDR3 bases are TGCAGTGCTAGAGGGGACAGCTCCTACAATGAGCAGTTCTTC.

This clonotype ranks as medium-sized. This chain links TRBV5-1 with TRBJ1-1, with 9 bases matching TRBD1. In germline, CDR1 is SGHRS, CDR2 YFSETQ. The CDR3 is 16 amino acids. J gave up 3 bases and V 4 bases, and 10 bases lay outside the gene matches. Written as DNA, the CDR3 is TGCGCCAGCAGCGACGGGACAGGGTTTTGGGACACTGAAGCTTTCTTT. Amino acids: CASSDGTGFWDTEAFF. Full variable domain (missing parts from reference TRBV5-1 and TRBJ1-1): KAGVTQTPRYLIKTRGQQVTLSCSPISGHRSVSWYQQTPGQGLQFLFEYFSETQRNKGNFPGRFSGRQFSNSRSEMNVSTLELGDSALYLCASSDGTGFWDTEAFFGQGTRLTVV.

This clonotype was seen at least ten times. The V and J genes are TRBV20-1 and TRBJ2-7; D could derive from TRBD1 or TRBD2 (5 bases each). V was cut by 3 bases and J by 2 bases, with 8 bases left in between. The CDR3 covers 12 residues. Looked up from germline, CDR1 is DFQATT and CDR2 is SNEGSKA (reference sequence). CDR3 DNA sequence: TGCAGTGCTAGTCCGGGGCCCTACGAGCAGTACTTC. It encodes CSASPGPYEQYF.

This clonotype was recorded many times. The CDR3, as DNA: TGTGCCAGCAGCAAAGCGAGGACAGGGGATAGGACCTACGAGCAGTACTTC. This translates into CASSKARTGDRTYEQYF. This chain connects TRBV21-1 to TRBJ2-7; TRBD1, the D gene given by the table, was not confirmed from the DNA. TRBV21-1 constitutes a pseudogene. This CDR3 spans 17 amino acids.

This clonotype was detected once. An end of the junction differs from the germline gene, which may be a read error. This CDR3 reads CASSRATSGGANTQYF. CDR3 DNA: TGCGCCAGCAGCCGGGCCACTAGCGGGGGGGCAAATACGCAATATTTT. The rearrangement uses TRBV4-3 and TRBJ2-3; 13 nucleotides match TRBD2. CDR1 and CDR2 from the germline V gene are LGHNA and YSLEER. The CDR3 has 16 residues.